These 32 T cell receptor beta chains were sequenced from one sample in a study of T cell repertoires in aging, cancer and after chemotherapy. Amplification of TCR beta used genomic DNA extracted from peripheral blood. TRB rearrangements spanning V, D and J were amplified using mixed TRB-A/B primers. Via MiXCR, TCRdb re-called the multiplex PCR reads, giving one row per CDR3 protein. The sample lists 3,500 to 5,500 distinct CDR3 sequences, roughly 70% occurring once. Material for sequencing was blood. The receptors shown here come from a human donor with a solid tumor.

V usage is TRBV6-5 and J usage is TRBJ1-2; D uncertain. Between the trimmed V and J ends, which lost 0 bases and 0 bases, there was a span of 14 bases. This CDR3 region has 17 residues. Germline CDR1 is MNHEY and CDR2 is SVGAGI. The CDR3 bases are TGTGCCAGCAGTTACTCGTCGGGTAGGAAAGCTAACTATGGCTACACCTTC. Amino acid sequence: CASSYSSGRKANYGYTF.

The CDR3 coding sequence is TGTGCCAGCAGCTTGGGGATTAACACTGAAGCTTTCTTT. It codes for CASSLGINTEAFF. The chain is built from TRBV5-5 and TRBJ1-1; D gene unclear. There are 13 residues in the CDR3. Germline V lookup: CDR1 SGHKS, CDR2 YYEKEE (reference sequence). V was cut by 0 bases and J by 2 bases, with 5 bases left in between.

The DNA for the CDR3 is TGTGCCAGCAGCTTTCACGACAGGGGGCTTGGCTACACCTTC. It yields the protein CASSFHDRGLGYTF. The rearrangement joins TRBV11-3 to TRBJ1-2; 10 nucleotides agree with TRBD1. This CDR3 contains 14 residues. Trimming cost V 3 bases and J 7 bases; bases outside gene matches: 5. Germline assignment: CDR1 SGHNT and CDR2 YENEEA.

The chain couples TRBV7-2 to TRBJ2-3; TRBD1 agrees at 8 bases. There are 14 residues in the CDR3. V lost 6 bases, J lost 3 bases, and 5 bases stayed unmatched. Germline V gives CDR1 SGHTA, CDR2 FQGNSA. DNA of the CDR3: TGTGCCAGCAGGTCGGGACAGGCAACAGATACGCAGTATTTT. This codes for CASRSGQATDTQYF.

This clonotype was seen only a few times. V is TRBV19 and J is TRBJ1-5; D unclear. Trimming removed 5 bases from V and 2 bases from J, with 16 bases in between. This CDR3 is 16 amino acids long. Per the germline V gene, CDR1 is LNHDA and CDR2 is SQIVND (reference sequence). CDR3 in amino acids: CASSLRGQVGNQPQHF. The CDR3 DNA follows: TGTGCCAGTAGTCTCCGAGGGCAGGTGGGCAATCAGCCCCAGCATTTT.

This clonotype was counted once. The chain is built from TRBV12-3 or TRBV12-4 and TRBJ2-3; TRBD2 is a possible D gene (5 bases). The CDR3 contains 13 residues. V dropped 10 bases and J dropped 1 base, with 12 bases sitting between them. The CDR3 DNA follows: TGTGCCACCACGGAGGCAGGCACAGATACGCAGTATTTT. Encoded protein: CATTEAGTDTQYF.

This clonotype was seen more than once but under ten times. The chain recombines TRBV15 with TRBJ1-3; D remains ambiguous. The CDR3 length is 14 residues. The germline gives CDR1 LNHNV, CDR2 YYDKDF (reference sequence). V was cut by 4 bases and J by 4 bases, with 11 bases left in between. The CDR3 DNA follows: TGTGCCACCAGCATAGTAGGCGGGGGAAACACCATATATTTT. Protein sequence: CATSIVGGGNTIYF. The variable domain in full, with the rest retrieved from reference TRBV15 and TRBJ1-3, is DAMVIQNPRYQVTQFGKPVTLSCSQTLNHNVMYWYQQKSSQAPKLLFHYYDKDFNNEADTPDNFQSRRPNTSFCFLDIRSPGLGDTAMYLCATSIVGGGNTIYFGEGSWLTVV.

The CDR3 reads CASSPTGISPLHF. CDR3 nucleotide sequence: TGTGCCAGCAGCCCTACAGGAATCTCACCCCTCCACTTT. The genes are TRBV6-5 and TRBJ1-6, with D perhaps matching TRBD1 (5 bases). CDR1 and CDR2 from the germline V gene are MNHEY and SVGAGI. Trimming took 6 bases from V and 10 from J, leaving 13 bases between them. The CDR3 is 13 amino acids.

The gene calls are TRBV9 and TRBJ2-1; 10 nucleotides align to TRBD2. Per germline, CDR1 SGDLS and CDR2 YYNGEE. V shed 4 bases, J shed 7 bases, and the junction held 8 bases outside the gene matches. There are 15 residues in the CDR3. The CDR3 loop is CASSLSGRAGNEQFF. The CDR3 DNA follows: TGTGCCAGCAGCCTAAGCGGGAGGGCCGGGAATGAGCAGTTCTTC. Variable domain in full (rest from reference TRBV9 and TRBJ2-1): DSGVTQTPKHLITATGQRVTLRCSPRSGDLSVYWYQQSLDQGLQFLIQYYNGEERAKGNILERFSAQQFPDLHSELNLSSLELGDSALYFCASSLSGRAGNEQFFGPGTRLTVL.

J is TRBJ1-1 and V is TRBV20-1, with 7 bases aligning to TRBD1. Germline assignment: CDR1 DFQATT and CDR2 SNEGSKA (reference sequence). The CDR3 has 12 residues. The trim removed 7 bases at V and 3 bases at J, leaving 5 bases unmatched. The CDR3 DNA reads TGCAGTGTCGAGGGGGCGGACACTGAAGCTTTCTTT. It codes for CSVEGADTEAFF.

The rearrangement links TRBV12-3 or TRBV12-4 to TRBJ2-2; 7 positions agree with TRBD1. Trimming took 5 bases from V and 0 from J; bases not matched to a gene: 3. The CDR3 extends over 15 amino acids. The CDR3 loop reads CASSGDSPNTGELFF. CDR3 bases: TGTGCCAGCAGTGGGGACAGCCCGAACACCGGGGAGCTGTTTTTT.

The V gene is TRBV28, the J gene TRBJ2-7; 14 nucleotides line up with TRBD2. Trimming took 5 bases from V and 0 from J; bases not matched to a gene: 6. The CDR3 runs 17 residues. Looked up from germline, CDR1 is MDHEN and CDR2 is SYDVKM. CDR3 sequence: CASSPGTSGGISYEQYF. The CDR3 nucleotides read TGTGCCAGCAGTCCCGGGACTAGCGGGGGAATCTCCTACGAGCAGTACTTC.

J is TRBJ1-1 and V is TRBV27; unclear D gene. V was pared by 5 bases and J by 1 base, with 17 bases between. CDR3 length: 16 residues. The germline V gene encodes CDR1 MNHEY and CDR2 SMNVEV (reference sequence). CDR3 sequence reads: CASSPYRVAGNTEAFF. The CDR3 nucleotides read TGTGCCAGCAGTCCCTACCGGGTAGCGGGGAACACTGAAGCTTTCTTT.

The V call is TRBV18, the J call TRBJ1-4; 10 nucleotides align to TRBD1. CDR3 size: 17 residues. From germline, CDR1 is KGHSH and CDR2 LQKENI. J was trimmed by 0 bases and V by 6 bases; bases with no gene match: 7. As DNA, the CDR3 is TGTGCCAGCTCCCAACGACAGGGGGCCTCAACTAATGAAAAACTGTTTTTT. Translating it yields CASSQRQGASTNEKLFF.

DNA of the CDR3: TGTGCCAGCAGTTTAACCCCCTACGAGCAGTACTTC. Its protein product is CASSLTPYEQYF. The chain recombines TRBV27 with TRBJ2-7; D is undetermined. Per the germline V gene, CDR1 is MNHEY and CDR2 is SMNVEV (reference sequence). V was pared by 2 bases and J by 2 bases, with 4 bases between. This CDR3 has 12 residues.

This rearrangement joins TRBV19 to TRBJ2-6; D gene ambiguous. CDR3 size: 13 residues. Germline CDR1 is LNHDA and CDR2 is SQIVND (reference sequence). V lost 9 bases and J 3 bases, leaving 9 bases between the germline ends. DNA of the CDR3: TGTGCCAGCCAGGTTAGTGGGGCCAACGTCCTGACTTTC. This sequence encodes CASQVSGANVLTF.

The chain is built from TRBV19 and TRBJ1-5; a possible D gene is TRBD1 (5 bases). Deletions cut 7 bases from V and 6 bases from J, with 16 bases between. Germline V gene sequence: CDR1 LNHDA, CDR2 SQIVND (reference sequence). The CDR3 totals 14 residues. The CDR3 sequence: CASNGQSTGQPQHF. The CDR3 bases are TGTGCCAGTAACGGGCAGAGTACAGGTCAGCCCCAGCATTTT.

The chain employs TRBV5-1 and TRBJ2-2; D is possibly TRBD2 (7 bases). The V end lost 3 bases, the J end lost 2 bases, and 17 bases lay between the germline ends. Germline V gene lookup returns CDR1 SGHRS and CDR2 YFSETQ. The CDR3 totals 17 residues. Here the CDR3 DNA reads TGCGCCAGCAGCTCCCTTTGGGGGGGGGCAAACACCGGGGAGCTGTTTTTT. It specifies CASSSLWGGANTGELFF.

This clonotype was seen a few times. The CDR3 DNA reads as TGTGCCAGTAGTATGTCCGACAACGGGGTCACTGAAGCTTTCTTT. It encodes CASSMSDNGVTEAFF. The chain uses TRBV19 and TRBJ1-1; D is undetermined. CDR3 length equals 15 residues. Trimming removed 3 bases at V and 4 bases at J, with 15 bases between. CDR1 and CDR2 from the germline V gene are LNHDA and SQIVND (reference sequence).

The V gene is TRBV15, the J gene TRBJ1-2; D is unresolved. Trimming removed 5 bases from V and 7 bases from J, with 11 bases in between. The V gene's germline CDR1 is LNHNV and CDR2 YYDKDF (reference sequence). The CDR3 is 12 residues long. The CDR3 loop reads CATSEDTLGYTF. DNA for the CDR3: TGTGCCACCAGCGAAGATACCCTTGGCTACACCTTC.

This clonotype was counted once. The rearrangement links TRBV18 to TRBJ2-7; 12 bases are a match to TRBD2. Germline lookup yields CDR1 KGHSH and CDR2 LQKENI. This CDR3 spans 15 amino acids. V was pared by 2 bases and J by 6 bases, with 5 bases of the junction left unmatched. The CDR3 is CASSPRTSGTGEQYF. The CDR3 bases are TGTGCCAGCTCACCAAGGACTAGCGGGACAGGCGAGCAGTACTTC.

The V and J genes are TRBV6-5 and TRBJ2-7; D ambiguous. CDR3 length: 14 amino acids. The germline V gene encodes CDR1 MNHEY and CDR2 SVGAGI. Trimming removed 5 bases at V and 0 bases at J, with 11 bases between. In DNA form, the CDR3 reads TGTGCCAGCAGTCCTGTGTACAACTCCTACGAGCAGTACTTC. Residues: CASSPVYNSYEQYF.

In this sample, this clonotype turned up a few times. The chain combines TRBV19 with TRBJ2-2, with a tentative D call TRBD2 (5 bases). The CDR3 is 13 residues long. Germline CDR1 is LNHDA and CDR2 is SQIVND (reference sequence). The V gene lost 8 bases and the J gene lost 9 bases, with 16 bases spanning the gap. The DNA of the CDR3 is TGTGCCAGTGGTGGAGGAAATGTCCGGGAGCTGTTTTTT. Translation: CASGGGNVRELFF.

This clonotype was picked up one time. The chain uses TRBV7-9 and TRBJ1-6; 10 positions match TRBD1. Per germline, CDR1 SEHNR and CDR2 FQNEAQ (reference sequence). There are 13 residues in the CDR3. Trimming at V came to 5 bases and at J to 14 bases, leaving 6 bases not matched to a gene. CDR3 in DNA: TGTGCCAGCAGCCAGGGACAGGGGACGACCCTCCACTTT. Amino acid sequence: CASSQGQGTTLHF.

This chain links TRBV12-3 or TRBV12-4 with TRBJ2-2, with D perhaps matching TRBD2 (6 bases). V was cut by 6 bases and J by 8 bases, with 16 bases left in between. The CDR3 contains 14 residues. CDR3 nucleotide sequence: TGTGCCAGCAGCCGCGGGGTGAGGGGAGGGGAGCTGTTTTTT. It specifies CASSRGVRGGELFF.

This clonotype has only a few counts. The chain is built from TRBV6-5 and TRBJ1-6, with TRBD1 matching over 9 bases. V dropped 6 bases and J dropped 7; count of bases not matched to a gene: 4. Germline CDR1 MNHEY, CDR2 SVGAGI. The CDR3 runs to 14 residues. The CDR3 DNA sequence: TGTGCCAGCAGCTGGACAGGGGTCAATTCACCCCTCCACTTT. This translates into CASSWTGVNSPLHF.

The chain is built from TRBV6-5 and TRBJ2-2; D is possibly TRBD1 (6 bases). Looked up from germline, CDR1 is MNHEY and CDR2 is SVGAGI. Trimming took 10 bases from V and 8 from J, leaving 11 bases between them. The CDR3 is made up of 11 amino acids. This CDR3 reads CAIRGQGELFF. The CDR3 region has the DNA TGTGCCATCAGAGGACAGGGGGAGCTGTTTTTT.

The V gene is TRBV6-5, the J gene TRBJ1-4, with D possibly TRBD1 on 6 matching bases. V dropped 5 bases and J dropped 4 bases, with 23 bases sitting between them. The CDR3 is 18 amino acids. The germline V gene has CDR1 MNHEY and CDR2 SVGAGI. CDR3 bases: TGTGCCAGCAGTCGCGTCACCCCGGGGGGCGCGGGTAATGAAAAACTGTTTTTT. Translating it yields CASSRVTPGGAGNEKLFF.

The gene calls are TRBV7-6 and TRBJ2-3; D is possibly TRBD2 (5 bases). The CDR3 is made up of 14 amino acids. CDR1 is SGHVS, CDR2 FNYEAQ, per germline. Deletions cut 8 bases from V and 6 bases from J, with 18 bases between. CDR3 sequence: CASSDRGIGDTQYF. CDR3 sequence (DNA): TGTGCCAGCTCAGACCGGGGAATAGGTGATACGCAGTATTTT.

The CDR3, as DNA: TGCAGTGCTAGCCTCCCCTCAGGGGTGGGCGAGCAGTACTTC. Encoded protein: CSASLPSGVGEQYF. The J gene is TRBJ2-7, the V gene TRBV20-1, with a weak D call TRBD1 (6 bases). The ends were cut back, 3 bases at V and 6 bases at J, with 18 bases in the middle. This CDR3 has 14 amino acids. Looked up from germline, CDR1 is DFQATT and CDR2 is SNEGSKA (reference sequence).

This chain links TRBV4-2 with TRBJ1-3; tentative D call: TRBD1 (5 bases). The CDR3 consists of 16 residues. CDR1 and CDR2 from the germline V gene are LGHNA and YNFKEQ. Deletions cut 0 bases from V and 0 bases from J, with 9 bases between. CDR3 protein: CASSQEGTVSGNTIYF. In DNA form, the CDR3 reads TGTGCCAGCAGCCAAGAGGGGACGGTCTCTGGAAACACCATATATTTT.

The chain joins TRBV20-1 to TRBJ2-3, with D perhaps matching TRBD1 or TRBD2 (5 bases each). Germline V gene sequence: CDR1 DFQATT, CDR2 SNEGSKA (reference sequence). Trimming cost V 0 bases and J 4 bases, with 11 bases left between them. This CDR3 contains 14 residues. The CDR3 protein is CSARDDRGPDTQYF. DNA for the CDR3: TGCAGTGCTAGAGATGATCGGGGCCCAGATACGCAGTATTTT.